Detailed here is one T cell receptor beta chain. There is no known antigen for this receptor. The record has no base qualities; no much larger clone is one base away. Libraries came from the immunoSEQ multiplex PCR assay. A mixture of 60 forward primers for TCR Vbeta segments and 13 reverse primers for TCR Jbeta segments was used in the multiplex PCR. The CDR3 region of rearranged TCR beta genes was amplified from genomic DNA by a multiplex PCR assay. On the Illumina HiSeq System, the amplified TCR beta libraries were sequenced as 87-base-pair reads. Per the original workflow: In a later analysis, tens of millions of unique TCR beta chains were counted across the 500 to 850 repertoires, and roughly 11 million of these chains were shared by at least two donors. A nearest-neighbor algorithm error-corrected the raw reads and collapsed the reads into unique sequences, merging closely related sequences to remove PCR and sequencing errors. Alignment of CDR3 sequences to IMGT reference sequences was used to assign V, D and J gene segments. Each retained sequence needed at least a six-nucleotide match to both a V gene segment and a J gene segment. A rearrangement was called productive if the CDR3 had no stop codons and remained in frame with V and J, and every other rearrangement was called non-productive. Following IMGT convention, CDR3 was defined as the stretch from the second conserved V-encoded cysteine up to the conserved J-encoded phenylalanine. In an earlier analysis of around 570 of the donors, sequences lacking an unambiguous match to a single V gene segment were excluded. An earlier analysis of almost 600 of the donors classified V segments as functional when productive rearrangements were above 56.7% and as segregating when the standard deviation between donors was above 5%. A statistical classification framework was built for diagnosing cytomegalovirus status from the catalog of TCR beta chain sequences. In a later analysis, TCR nucleotide sequences were compared against IMGT/GENE-DB human TR gene sequences so that V and J genes could be assigned. A later analysis assigned CDR3 sequences and most-parsimonious VDJ recombination scenarios with the TCRdist pipeline. In a later analysis, each TCR beta chain was defined by its CDR3 amino acid sequence together with its V-gene family, and reads without a unique V-gene family were excluded. To address suspected cross-contamination and a sequencing artifact, a later analysis removed around 590 highly shared, low-generation-probability nucleotide sequences. In a later analysis, a clonal expansion index was calculated for each public chain from normalized within-repertoire ranks of inferred template counts. In a later analysis, generation probabilities were computed using a VDJ recombination model fitted to out-of-frame rearrangements, and the results were checked against IGoR. A later analysis scored TCR-TCR, TCR-HLA and TCR-CMV co-occurrence with hypergeometric tests, applying a repertoire-size bias correction to TCR pairs. To estimate false discovery rates, a later analysis permuted the HLA or CMV assignments 20 times. In a later analysis, co-occurring TCRs were grouped using DBSCAN, with TCRdist sequence similarity added in when clustering inside HLA-allele-positive subsets. Co-occurrence clustering excluded repertoires with fewer than 30,000 or more than 120,000 public chains, plus five with anomalous nucleotide sharing. This immuneACCESS table, as held by TCRdb, lists in-frame sequences with V and J called but not all clones. Of the missing ones, under half trace to an unresolved V gene in checked studies; the others have no known cause. V and J calls and clone size are as listed in that table; D and trimming were resolved from the DNA. This sample gives roughly 190,000 clones in total; roughly 77% of them show up just once. Around 3.7% of the sample lies in the top ten.

The data belong to a study of cytomegalovirus exposure and HLA in healthy donors (dated by TCRdb to between 2016 and 2019). Study-level background: According to an earlier analysis of several hundred of the donors, roughly 180 million T cells yielded 90 million to 130 million unique TCR beta sequences and approximately 280 Gb of sequence data. Alongside the repertoire data, information on donor age, sex, ethnicity and CMV serostatus was compiled. Among 350 to 400 genotyped donors of the cohort, an average of about 240,000 unique TCR beta nucleotide sequences were sequenced per donor, roughly a sixth of them non-productive. A later genetic analysis used genome-wide SNP genotypes for about 55% of the 666 donors, treating that subset as a discovery cohort. The genetic ancestry cluster associated with self-reported Caucasian donors included over 65% of the roughly 360 genotyped donors. Because of strong linkage in the cohort, five DR-DQ haplotypes were treated as single units for association and clustering. Using immunosequencing, the study profiled T cell repertoires from about 650 subjects and related those repertoires to cytomegalovirus serostatus. The later analysis used no new phenotypic data to find candidate immune exposures, relying instead on TCR beta sequences and their occurrence across donors. Roughly 300 gigabases of sequencing data and 70 million to 100 million unique TCR sequences made up an early release that covered 500 to 700 HLA-typed donors. An earlier analysis of around 580 of the donors used high-throughput TCR beta sequencing to judge whether each TCR beta V gene segment behaved as functional or pseudogenic. The study aimed to test whether cataloging public T cell receptors could reveal signatures of past pathogen exposure. A later analysis re-examined previously published TCR beta repertoires from about 700 donors and added high-resolution HLA genotyping to investigate patterns of TCR occurrence. Every repertoire in the discovery cohort had been generated on one and the same sequencing platform. HLA typing covered class I and class II loci at four-digit resolution. Besides the first cohort of under 700 subjects, a separate validation cohort made up of over 95 different subjects was used. Typing coverage varied by locus: 629-630 donors for A, B, C, DRB1 and DQB1; 500 to 550 for DQA1; around 610 for DPA1; around 490 for DPB1. To predict cytomegalovirus infection status, the study combined high-throughput TCR immunosequencing, statistical association of individual TCRs with disease status, and machine learning.

The cohort consisted of hundreds of healthy bone marrow donors. At the time of sampling, every cohort member was nominally healthy, though immune exposures that went unrecorded were likely present. The donor was CMV seropositive and belonged to the group of over 250 seropositive cohort members. Each donor provided a peripheral blood sample, and peripheral blood mononuclear cells were used for TCR beta sequencing. Genomic DNA extraction from the blood cell samples was performed with the Qiagen DNeasy Blood Extraction Kit. Results and caveats for the whole study, not just this receptor: Most TCR sequences were seen in very few donors, while some public TCRs were found in many individuals. An association between a missense DCLRE1C variant and V-gene and J-gene trimming of TCR beta chains was found in a later genetic analysis and replicated in an independent cohort. A further reported finding was that TCR beta sequences accurately predicted the HLA-A and HLA-B alleles for most subjects in the first cohort. Seventeen rarely observed V segments, including chromosome 9 orphons, were excluded from the earlier analysis of 550 to 700 of the donors because counts were too low. A later analysis found that TCR association rates varied across HLA loci, with DRB1 alleles showing the most associated TCRs and HLA-C alleles the fewest. The study gave a list of 150 to 200 TCR beta chains associated with cytomegalovirus. Immune exposure information for the cohort was limited to CMV serostatus. The authors suggested that the approach could potentially be generalized to other disease states and immunological phenotypes. A few of the identified cytomegalovirus-associated TCR beta chains were confirmed in vitro to be specific for cytomegalovirus antigens. In a later analysis, 16,951 TCR beta sequences were associated with specific HLA alleles at a false discovery rate of 0.05. In a later analysis, HLA-associated TCR beta chains showed more clonal expansion and lower generation probabilities than non-associated chains that were equally common. Most CMV-associated TCR beta chains appeared to be HLA-restricted in a later analysis, and the HLA associations seemed to be driven largely by CMV exposure. In a later genetic analysis, fewer N-insertions in productive TCRs were reported among donors in an Asian-associated ancestry cluster than the roughly 700-donor mean. Correlated functional status among segregating V segments might be attributable to linkage disequilibrium, but an unknown experimental factor could not be ruled out. HLA typing was unavailable for some donors at each locus, so association tests used only the typed subset. The sequencing pipeline was judged likely to have produced a cluster of highly shared sequence variants as a technical artifact. This cohort had only TCR beta chains sequenced, and the lack of alpha or paired-chain data limited which features could be detected. Presence/absence analyses assumed roughly uniform sequencing depth across donors, an assumption that may not hold. In a later analysis, several top co-occurrence clusters were reported to appear linked to parvovirus B19, influenza, CMV and Epstein-Barr virus. When HLA alleles, especially DR and DQ, strongly co-occurred, attributing TCR associations to individual alleles was difficult. The classifier was reported to diagnose cytomegalovirus status with high specificity and sensitivity in both the original cohort and the validation cohort. In an earlier analysis of approximately 600 of the donors, most TCR beta V segments were observed in productive rearrangements about 90% or about 30% of the time, broadly matching IMGT annotations.

The sequence came from a man in his forties in good health and CMV-seropositive. The sequenced material came from PBMCs.

CDR3 sequence: CASSEETGVFYGYTF. Read as DNA, the sequence is TGTGCCAGCAGTGAGGAGACAGGGGTTTTCTATGGCTACACCTTC. Rearrangement joined TRBV2 to TRBJ1-2; TRBD1 lines up with 8 middle nucleotides. The CDR1 and CDR2 encoded by the germline V gene are SNHLY and FYNNEI. Including cysteine and phenylalanine, the CDR3 has 15 amino acids. Only the CDR3 portion is preserved as DNA: 45 bases, with reading frame beginning at the first base. The junction shows trimming of 3 bases on V and 4 bases on J, and the gene matches do not reach 7 bases of it.